Listed below are T cell receptor beta chains from one sample, sequenced in a study of blood T cell repertoires in COVID-19. Here immunoSEQ multiplex PCR was the method, and the copy in TCRdb shows in-frame clones only, minus some. The repertoire consists of 250,000 to 350,000 clones, with about nine tenths occurring once and the leading ten covering just under 0.95%. The sequenced sample consisted of peripheral blood. These TCRs come from a woman aged 40 to 50 who had recovered from COVID-19. The conserved cysteine and the conserved F or W are not part of the CDR3 here. Each record gives: J gene, V gene, D gene, CDR3 protein. A D gene is named only where the DNA matches it firmly.

j_gene: TRBJ2-1
v_gene: TRBV27
d_gene: TRBD1
CDR3aa: ASSPGTGAYNEQF

j_gene: TRBJ2-5
v_gene: TRBV3-1/TRBV3-2
d_gene: -
CDR3aa: ASSQVGLAQETQY

j_gene: TRBJ2-3
v_gene: TRBV6-5
d_gene: TRBD1
CDR3aa: ASRQRTGADTQY

j_gene: TRBJ2-5
v_gene: TRBV10-3
d_gene: -
CDR3aa: AISESTGNSQETQY

j_gene: TRBJ1-1
v_gene: TRBV29-1
d_gene: -
CDR3aa: SVYGQQGSNTEAF

j_gene: TRBJ2-1
v_gene: TRBV4-2
d_gene: TRBD2
CDR3aa: ASSHKASGSGNEQF

j_gene: TRBJ2-2
v_gene: TRBV11-2
d_gene: TRBD2
CDR3aa: ASSPYGGTSGYTGELF

j_gene: TRBJ2-1
v_gene: TRBV7-6
d_gene: -
CDR3aa: ASSLTRGGGDNEQF

j_gene: TRBJ2-2
v_gene: TRBV10-3
d_gene: -
CDR3aa: AISESSPTNTGELF

j_gene: TRBJ2-1
v_gene: TRBV14
d_gene: TRBD2
CDR3aa: ASSPSGRAVREQF

j_gene: TRBJ1-5
v_gene: TRBV24-1
d_gene: -
CDR3aa: ATSDLPGQPQH

j_gene: TRBJ1-4
v_gene: TRBV20-1
d_gene: TRBD1
CDR3aa: SASKGTADEKLF

j_gene: TRBJ2-7
v_gene: TRBV12-2
d_gene: -
CDR3aa: ASRLHGTGPYEQY

j_gene: TRBJ1-2
v_gene: TRBV6-5
d_gene: -
CDR3aa: ASRRTGNYGYT

j_gene: TRBJ1-6
v_gene: TRBV19
d_gene: -
CDR3aa: ASSMVGVGSSYNSPLH

j_gene: TRBJ1-1
v_gene: TRBV12-3/TRBV12-4
d_gene: -
CDR3aa: ASSFTGDTEAF

j_gene: TRBJ1-3
v_gene: TRBV21-1
d_gene: -
CDR3aa: ASSSGTEFRTPGNTIY

j_gene: TRBJ2-5
v_gene: TRBV6-5
d_gene: -
CDR3aa: ASSQGRETQY

j_gene: TRBJ1-5
v_gene: TRBV27
d_gene: TRBD1
CDR3aa: ASSPRDRGSNQPQH

j_gene: TRBJ1-1
v_gene: TRBV18
d_gene: -
CDR3aa: ASSPLQGEAF

j_gene: TRBJ1-2
v_gene: TRBV18
d_gene: TRBD1
CDR3aa: ASSYSTGVPDGYT

j_gene: TRBJ1-1
v_gene: TRBV7-6
d_gene: -
CDR3aa: ASSLKGSGHLMNTEAF

j_gene: TRBJ2-1
v_gene: TRBV5-1
d_gene: TRBD1
CDR3aa: ASEEGGLYNEQF

j_gene: TRBJ2-1
v_gene: TRBV5-1
d_gene: -
CDR3aa: ASSLTADNEQF

j_gene: TRBJ1-4
v_gene: TRBV6-1
d_gene: -
CDR3aa: ASSDFQGDNEKLF

j_gene: TRBJ2-1
v_gene: TRBV7-3
d_gene: -
CDR3aa: ASSLAVYNEQF

j_gene: TRBJ2-7
v_gene: TRBV5-4
d_gene: TRBD2
CDR3aa: ASSVVAGAYEQY

j_gene: TRBJ2-6
v_gene: TRBV4-2
d_gene: TRBD2
CDR3aa: ASSHSGTGANVLT

j_gene: TRBJ1-6
v_gene: TRBV7-2
d_gene: -
CDR3aa: ASSLGTGSNSPLH

j_gene: TRBJ2-7
v_gene: TRBV18
d_gene: TRBD1
CDR3aa: ASSPQTGQPYEQY